The present T cell receptor (beta chain) was sequenced within a study of blood T cell repertoires in COVID-19. The overall study: T cells, B-cell-depleted T cells, or PBMCs supplied cDNA or gDNA.

This CDR3 region has 16 residues. Germline assignment: CDR1 SGHVS and CDR2 FNYEAQ. J was trimmed by 3 bases and V by 1 base; bases with no gene match: 8. TCRdb's table, derived via immunoSEQ multiplex PCR, lists solely in-frame clones and lacks some. The sample lists about 260,000 clones, 75% to 95% occurring once. Patients in Seattle were enrolled during active infection, then followed longitudinally. The J gene is TRBJ2-7, the V gene TRBV7-6, with 8 bases fitting TRBD2. The clonotype was recovered from a person under 30 with COVID-19, enrolled during active disease. Sequencing was carried out using peripheral blood. CDR3 residues: CASSLGGAGGSYEQYF. The DNA for the CDR3 is TGTGCCAGCAGCTTAGGCGGGGCGGGAGGTAGCTACGAGCAGTACTTC.